The following is a T cell receptor beta chain sequence with its context. Clones were read by immunoSEQ multiplex PCR, and TCRdb kept only the in-frame ones, dropping some. The sample records about 53,000 clones, just over 85% being singletons. The CDR3 covers 15 residues. Deletions cut 6 bases from V and 7 bases from J, with 16 bases between. Germline CDR1 reads MDHEN; CDR2 reads SYDVKM. This sample is part of a study of technical replicates of blood from several donors. The source is a human donor in good health. Some clones in this sample may be carry-over from other donors' samples. The chain combines TRBV28 with TRBJ1-6; D might be TRBD1 (5 bases). Sequencing used PBMCs. CDR3 amino acids: CASRMRAGGNSPLHF. The CDR3 DNA reads as TGTGCCAGCAGAATGCGGGCCGGGGGGAATTCACCCCTCCACTTT.